These T cell receptor beta chains were read from a single sample in a study of blood T cell repertoires in COVID-19. The repertoire was sequenced with immunoSEQ multiplex PCR; TCRdb's copy has only in-frame clones and lacks some. The sample includes about 220,000 clones, approximately 78% of them seen just once. Material for sequencing was peripheral blood. All receptors derive from an older woman with COVID-19, enrolled during active disease. The CDR3 runs from the conserved cysteine through the conserved F or W. A D gene is named only where the DNA matches it firmly. Some rows mark clone size as missing; the rest say once, few, many or name a class of expanded clone.

TRBJ2-6	TRBD1	.	TRBV6-2/TRBV6-3	17	CASSSGQGRSGANVLTF	TGTGCCAGCAGTTCCGGACAGGGGCGCTCTGGGGCCAACGTCCTGACTTTC
TRBJ1-2	.	.	TRBV28	9	CASSSPFTF	TGTGCCAGCAGCTCCCCCTTTACCTTC
TRBJ1-1	.	once	TRBV30	11	CAWSVGAGAFF	TGTGCCTGGAGTGTTGGCGCAGGGGCTTTCTTT
TRBJ1-1	.	.	TRBV27	14	CASSPAGSPRKAFF	TGTGCCAGCAGCCCGGCCGGGTCCCCTCGGAAAGCTTTCTTT
TRBJ2-3	TRBD2	.	TRBV7-2	16	CASSPDPSGSTDTQYF	TGTGCCAGCAGCCCAGACCCTAGCGGTAGCACAGATACGCAGTATTTT
TRBJ2-7	TRBD2	.	TRBV4-1	21	CASSQDPPTAYGTSGSYEQYF	TGCGCCAGCAGCCAAGATCCCCCGACCGCCTATGGGACTAGCGGCTCCTACGAGCAGTACTTC
TRBJ1-4	.	.	TRBV7-9	15	CASSLQGQYNEKLFF	TGTGCCAGCAGCTTACAGGGGCAGTACAATGAAAAACTGTTTTTT
TRBJ2-1	TRBD2	.	TRBV18	15	CASSPPSGSRDEQFF	TGTGCCAGCTCACCACCTAGCGGGAGTAGGGATGAGCAGTTCTTC
TRBJ2-1	TRBD1	.	TRBV28	13	CASSSQGSNEQFF	TGTGCCAGCAGTTCACAGGGGAGCAATGAGCAGTTCTTC
TRBJ2-1	TRBD2	once	TRBV28	14	CASKNSGGGDEQFF	TGTGCCAGCAAGAATAGCGGGGGTGGGGATGAGCAGTTCTTC
TRBJ1-5	.	.	TRBV7-2	15	CASSLANLPNQPQHF	TGTGCCAGCAGCTTAGCAAATCTCCCCAATCAGCCCCAGCATTTT
TRBJ1-2	.	.	TRBV6-5	15	CASRPAGLVGYGYTF	TGTGCCAGCAGACCGGCGGGGCTCGTCGGATATGGCTACACCTTC
TRBJ1-1	TRBD1	.	TRBV5-1	21	CASSLAAIGQGALPSNTEAFF	TGCGCCAGCAGCTTGGCCGCCATCGGACAGGGGGCTTTACCGTCGAACACTGAAGCTTTCTTT
TRBJ2-7	.	few	TRBV5-1	12	CASSVTGYEQYF	TGCGCCAGCAGCGTCACAGGCTACGAGCAGTACTTC
TRBJ1-5	.	.	TRBV19	13	CASSYRINQPQHF	TGTGCCAGTAGTTACAGGATTAATCAGCCCCAGCATTTT
TRBJ1-4	TRBD1	.	TRBV19	17	CASSLGQGAKSNEKLFF	TGTGCCAGTAGTCTAGGACAGGGGGCGAAGAGTAATGAAAAACTGTTTTTT
TRBJ1-5	.	.	TRBV28	15	CASTTTWTRNQPQHF	TGTGCCAGCACAACAACCTGGACTCGTAATCAGCCCCAGCATTTT
TRBJ1-5	.	.	TRBV2	16	CASSERQAQSNQPQHF	TGTGCCAGCAGTGAAAGGCAGGCCCAGAGCAATCAGCCCCAGCATTTT
TRBJ2-3	TRBD1	.	TRBV29-1	14	CSVEEGQGADTQYF	TGCAGCGTTGAAGAGGGACAGGGAGCAGATACGCAGTATTTT
TRBJ2-1	TRBD1	.	TRBV24-1	16	CATSGPGDRGYNEQFF	TGTGCCACCAGTGGACCAGGGGACAGGGGCTACAATGAGCAGTTCTTC
TRBJ2-7	TRBD1	.	TRBV7-2	15	CASSLGVGGQYEQYF	TGTGCCAGCAGCTTAGGCGTAGGGGGCCAATACGAGCAGTACTTC
TRBJ2-3	.	.	TRBV2	12	CASSPGTDTQYF	TGTGCCAGTTCCCCCGGGACAGATACGCAGTATTTT
TRBJ1-2	.	.	TRBV25-1	13	CASMDSSLYGYTF	TGTGCCAGCATGGACAGCTCTCTCTATGGCTACACCTTC
TRBJ2-2	TRBD2	.	TRBV11-3	16	CASSPGLAGVTGELFF	TGTGCCAGCAGCCCGGGACTAGCGGGAGTTACCGGGGAGCTGTTTTTT
TRBJ2-5	TRBD1	.	TRBV7-2	16	CASSFTGTGGGETQYF	TGTGCCAGCAGCTTTACCGGGACAGGGGGTGGAGAGACCCAGTACTTC
TRBJ2-5	TRBD1	.	TRBV29-1	15	CSVEDKGQGVETQYF	TGCAGCGTTGAAGATAAAGGACAGGGAGTGGAGACCCAGTACTTC
TRBJ1-2	.	.	TRBV6-5	13	CASSPPLAYGYTF	TGTGCCAGCAGTCCGCCCCTGGCCTATGGCTACACCTTC
TRBJ1-6	TRBD1	few	TRBV5-1	15	CASSRDRGKNSPLHF	TGCGCCAGCAGCAGGGACAGGGGGAAGAATTCACCCCTCCACTTT
TRBJ1-6	TRBD1	.	TRBV25-1	15	CASSPRDRGSSPLHF	TGTGCCAGCAGCCCTAGGGACAGGGGTAGTTCACCCCTCCACTTT
TRBJ2-7	TRBD2	.	TRBV18	18	CASSPRAGGQGSSYEQYF	TGTGCCAGCTCACCTAGAGCGGGAGGTCAAGGGAGCTCCTACGAGCAGTACTTC
TRBJ2-1	TRBD2	.	TRBV10-3	15	CAISETLAGVAEQFF	TGTGCCATCAGTGAGACCCTAGCGGGAGTCGCTGAGCAGTTCTTC
TRBJ1-1	.	.	TRBV29-1	14	CSVMRGTSNTEAFF	TGCAGCGTCATGAGAGGTACATCGAACACTGAAGCTTTCTTT
TRBJ2-7	TRBD2	.	TRBV30	13	CAWSGTSGSEQYF	TGTGCCTGGAGTGGGACTAGCGGGAGCGAGCAGTACTTC
TRBJ1-2	.	few	TRBV28	15	CASTLGGGAPYGYTF	TGTGCCAGCACCTTGGGCGGGGGGGCTCCCTATGGCTACACCTTC
TRBJ2-2	.	.	TRBV5-4	17	CASSFGAARANTGELFF	TGTGCCAGCAGCTTTGGGGCGGCCAGGGCAAACACCGGGGAGCTGTTTTTT
TRBJ2-5	TRBD2	.	TRBV11-2	17	CASSSRTSKGGIETQYF	TGTGCCAGCAGCTCCCGGACTAGCAAGGGTGGAATCGAGACCCAGTACTTC
TRBJ2-7	.	.	TRBV6-5	14	CASSRKYRDYEQYF	TGTGCCAGCAGTCGTAAATACCGGGACTACGAGCAGTACTTC
TRBJ1-5	.	.	TRBV18	14	CASSQQDSNQPQHF	TGTGCCAGCTCACAACAGGACAGCAATCAGCCCCAGCATTTT
TRBJ2-1	.	.	TRBV14	13	CASSLLGGNEQFF	TGTGCCAGCAGCCTACTAGGCGGCAATGAGCAGTTCTTC